The 4 T cell receptor beta chains presented below share a single source sample, sequenced in a study of blood T cell repertoires in COVID-19. The data were produced by immunoSEQ multiplex PCR, yet TCRdb's version contains in-frame clones alone and is incomplete. The sample includes approximately 54,000 clones, approximately 80% of them seen just once. The specimen was peripheral blood. These receptors came from a woman aged 55 to 70 with acute or convalescent COVID-19.

This clone was counted a single time. The chain employs TRBV7-2 and TRBJ1-2, with 9 bases fitting TRBD1. J lost 5 bases, V lost 4 bases, and 5 bases had no gene match. The length of the CDR3 is 14 residues. Germline V gene lookup returns CDR1 SGHTA and CDR2 FQGNSA. The CDR3 loop is CASSYDRGAYGYTF. The CDR3 DNA sequence: TGTGCCAGCAGCTATGACAGGGGGGCTTATGGCTACACCTTC. Filled out from reference TRBV7-2 and TRBJ1-2, the complete variable domain reads GAGVSQSPSNKVTEKGKDVELRCDPISGHTALYWYRQSLGQGLEFLIYFQGNSAPDKSGLPSDRFSAERTGGSVSTLTIQRTQQEDSAVYLCASSYDRGAYGYTFGSGTRLTVV.

The V call is TRBV9, the J call TRBJ2-3, with 9 bases identical to TRBD2. Germline V CDR1 and CDR2: SGDLS, YYNGEE. Trimming cost V 0 bases and J 7 bases; bases outside gene matches: 6. This CDR3 comprises 15 residues. The CDR3, as DNA: TGTGCCAGCAGCGTAGGGGCGGGGGGGCAATATACGCAGTATTTT. Protein product: CASSVGAGGQYTQYF. The full variable domain, with the rest looked up from reference TRBV9 and TRBJ2-3, is DSGVTQTPKHLITATGQRVTLRCSPRSGDLSVYWYQQSLDQGLQFLIQYYNGEERAKGNILERFSAQQFPDLHSELNLSSLELGDSALYFCASSVGAGGQYTQYFGPGTRLTVL.

J is TRBJ2-7 and V is TRBV6-1; tentative D call: TRBD1 (6 bases). The CDR3 runs 14 residues. The V end was cut by 3 bases, the J end by 2 bases, with 11 bases between. In germline, CDR1 is MNHNS, CDR2 SASEGT. The CDR3 sequence is CASSDPGAPYEQYF. The CDR3 DNA reads as TGTGCCAGCAGTGACCCAGGGGCACCCTACGAGCAGTACTTC.

The rearrangement uses TRBV7-9 and TRBJ2-1; D is undetermined. This CDR3 spans 13 amino acids. The germline CDR1 and CDR2 sequences are SEHNR and FQNEAQ (reference sequence). V shed 2 bases and J shed 5 bases, with 7 bases lying between them. The CDR3 sequence: CASSLLGHNEQFF. As DNA, the CDR3 is TGTGCCAGCAGCTTATTGGGCCACAATGAGCAGTTCTTC. The complete variable domain, with remaining parts taken from reference TRBV7-9 and TRBJ2-1, reads DTGVSQNPRHKITKRGQNVTFRCDPISEHNRLYWYRQTLGQGPEFLTYFQNEAQLEKSRLLSDRFSAERPKGSFSTLEIQRTEQGDSAMYLCASSLLGHNEQFFGPGTRLTVL.